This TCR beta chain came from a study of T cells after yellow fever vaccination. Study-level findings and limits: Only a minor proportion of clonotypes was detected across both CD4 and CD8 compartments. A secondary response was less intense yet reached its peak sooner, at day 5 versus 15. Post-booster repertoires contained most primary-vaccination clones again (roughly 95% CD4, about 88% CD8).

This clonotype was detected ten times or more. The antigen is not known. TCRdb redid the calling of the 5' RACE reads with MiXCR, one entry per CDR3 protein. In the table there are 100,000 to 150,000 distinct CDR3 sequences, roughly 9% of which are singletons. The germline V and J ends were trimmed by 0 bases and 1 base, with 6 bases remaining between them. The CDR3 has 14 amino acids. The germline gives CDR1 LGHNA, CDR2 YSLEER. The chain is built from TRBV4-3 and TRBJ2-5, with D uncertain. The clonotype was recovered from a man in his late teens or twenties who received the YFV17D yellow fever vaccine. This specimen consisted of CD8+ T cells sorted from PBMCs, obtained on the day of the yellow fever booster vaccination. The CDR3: CASSQDGFQETQYF. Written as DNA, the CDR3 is TGCGCCAGCAGCCAAGACGGTTTCCAAGAGACCCAGTACTTC.